This T cell receptor (beta chain) emerged from a study of regulatory T cells in long-lasting Graves disease. Described time point: persistent/refractory GD, antithyroid drugs over 5 years with positive TRAb. Extracted RNA from PBMCs served as the source of the TCR library. Germline values: CDR1 MNHNS, CDR2 SASEGT. The V and J ends lost 5 bases and 7 bases respectively, with 20 bases between them. This CDR3 comprises 15 residues. This clonotype has at least ten counts. CDR3 regions were amplified by Arm-PCR using iRepertoire HTBI primers to build TCR beta libraries. TCRdb passed the multiplex PCR reads through MiXCR, listing each CDR3 protein once. Of a few hundred thousand distinct CDR3 sequences listed, 20% to 30% are singletons.

This TCR came from a female donor with Graves disease. V gene TRBV6-1 combines with J gene TRBJ1-1; D gene unclear. The sequencing used peripheral blood mononuclear cells (PBMCs), collected when the disease was refractory, from a patient treated with antithyroid drugs. CDR3 sequence: CASSTGDGPKGEAFF. In nucleotides, the CDR3 is TGTGCCAGCAGTACTGGAGACGGACCCAAGGGTGAAGCTTTCTTT.